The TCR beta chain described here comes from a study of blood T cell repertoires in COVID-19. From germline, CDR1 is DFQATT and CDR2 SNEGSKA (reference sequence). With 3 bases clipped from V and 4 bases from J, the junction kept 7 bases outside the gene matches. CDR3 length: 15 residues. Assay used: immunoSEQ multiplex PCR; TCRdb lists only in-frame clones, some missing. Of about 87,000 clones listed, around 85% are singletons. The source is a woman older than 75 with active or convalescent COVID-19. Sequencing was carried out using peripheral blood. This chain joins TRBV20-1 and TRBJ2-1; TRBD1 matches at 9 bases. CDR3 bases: TGCAGTGCTAGTCCAAACAGGGGGCGGTACAATGAGCAGTTCTTC. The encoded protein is CSASPNRGRYNEQFF.